What follows are 7 T cell receptor beta chains derived from one specimen sequenced in a study of T-cell memory formation after mild COVID-19. TCRdb re-analysed the 5' RACE reads in MiXCR, keeping a single row per CDR3 protein. Of under 250,000 distinct CDR3 sequences listed, roughly 14% are singletons. Sample: PBMCs or a T cell subset sorted from them (not recorded which). The receptors were sampled from an adult woman who had mild COVID-19 (a few samples of this study predate the infection). Cell type and time point are not known.

The chain links TRBV25-1 to TRBJ2-7, with unresolved D. CDR3 length: 12 amino acids. Germline V gives CDR1 MGHDK, CDR2 SYGVNS. Trimming took 2 bases from V and 2 from J, leaving 4 bases between them. CDR3 DNA sequence: TGTGCCAGCAGTGAACTCCCCTACGAGCAGTACTTC. Translating gives CASSELPYEQYF.

The chain has TRBV19 and TRBJ2-4; D is possibly TRBD2 (6 bases). The CDR3 is made up of 15 amino acids. Germline-derived CDR1 and CDR2 are LNHDA and SQIVND (reference sequence). V lost 3 bases and J 1 base, leaving 10 bases between the germline ends. This CDR3 reads CASSIRGRAKNIQYF. CDR3 coding DNA: TGTGCCAGTAGTATCCGGGGGAGGGCCAAAAACATTCAGTACTTC.

This clonotype has only a few counts. The chain links TRBV12-3 or TRBV12-4 to TRBJ1-2, with 10 positions matching TRBD1. The CDR3 contains 14 residues. With 5 bases clipped from V and 7 bases from J, the junction kept 7 bases outside the gene matches. CDR3 region: CASSPRQGASGYTF. For the CDR3, the DNA is TGTGCCAGCAGTCCACGACAGGGGGCAAGTGGCTACACCTTC.

This clonotype showed up just a few times. V gene TRBV6-2 or TRBV6-3 combines with J gene TRBJ2-4, with D tentatively TRBD1 or TRBD2 (6 bases each). The V end was cut by 6 bases, the J end by 6 bases, with 18 bases between. CDR1 MNHEY and CDR2 SVGEGT come from the germline V gene. CDR3 size: 15 residues. The CDR3 region has the DNA TGTGCCAGCAGCTTCTGGGCGGGACAAGGAAACATTCAGTACTTC. Translation gives CASSFWAGQGNIQYF.

This clonotype appeared a few times. This rearrangement joins TRBV12-2 to TRBJ2-2; the table's TRBD1 call for D was not verified on the DNA. TRBV12-2 is recorded as a pseudogene. There are 12 residues in the CDR3. CDR3 amino acids: CASRVPSGELFF. The CDR3 DNA reads as TGTGCAAGTCGCGTCCCGAGCGGGGAGCTGTTTTTT.

This clonotype was seen repeatedly, ten times or more. The gene calls are TRBV4-1 and TRBJ1-1; no definite D call. Germline CDR1 MGHRA, CDR2 YSYEKL. This CDR3 has 13 residues. Trimming pared 0 bases from V and 11 bases from J, leaving 13 bases between. CDR3 nucleotides: TGCGCCAGCAGCCAAGATGGGCAGCTTAGGGCTTTCTTT. Translated, it gives CASSQDGQLRAFF.

This clonotype was counted a few times. The gene calls are TRBV7-9 and TRBJ2-5, with 9 bases aligning to TRBD2. The CDR3 spans 18 residues. V shed 5 bases and J 5 bases; nucleotides not matched to a gene: 18. From germline, CDR1 is SEHNR and CDR2 FQNEAQ (reference sequence). The CDR3 DNA is TGTGCCAGCAGCGCAGGCACCTTGCGGGGGGGCCTGGGGGAGACCCAGTACTTC. This gives the protein CASSAGTLRGGLGETQYF. The full variable domain, in which reference TRBV7-9 and TRBJ2-5 provide the parts outside the CDR3, is DTGVSQNPRHKITKRGQNVTFRCDPISEHNRLYWYRQTLGQGPEFLTYFQNEAQLEKSRLLSDRFSAERPKGSFSTLEIQRTEQGDSAMYLCASSAGTLRGGLGETQYFGPGTRLLVL.